Listed below are T cell receptor beta chains from one sample, sequenced in a study of T-cell reconstitution after alpha-beta-depleted transplantation in children. TCRdb reprocessed the PCR reads via MiXCR and lists one record per CDR3 protein. The sample has 250,000 to 300,000 distinct CDR3 sequences; roughly a tenth are singletons. Sequences were derived from PBMCs, sampled before TCRalphabeta/CD19-depleted stem cell transplant. These receptors all stem from a boy in the first two years of life with acute myeloid leukemia, due to receive a stem cell transplant. The CDR3 runs from the conserved cysteine through the conserved F or W. A D gene is named only where the DNA matches it firmly. Size values are once, few and many counts, or a class for expanded clones, and some rows have none.

j_gene: TRBJ1-4; abundance: many; d_gene: .; v_gene: TRBV5-5; CDR3aa: CASSSGRFNEKLFF; CDR3nt: TGTGCCAGCAGCTCCGGACGGTTTAATGAAAAACTGTTTTTT
j_gene: TRBJ2-4; abundance: .; d_gene: .; v_gene: TRBV5-6; CDR3aa: CASNTEDSLRAKNIQYF; CDR3nt: TGTGCCAGCAACACCGAGGACAGTTTGAGAGCCAAAAACATTCAGTACTTC
j_gene: TRBJ1-1; abundance: many; d_gene: .; v_gene: TRBV20-1; CDR3aa: CSASRSGGVTEAFF; CDR3nt: TGCAGTGCTAGTAGGAGCGGGGGGGTAACTGAAGCTTTCTTT
j_gene: TRBJ1-5; abundance: many; d_gene: .; v_gene: TRBV6-2/TRBV6-3; CDR3aa: CASTPLGRSNQPQHF; CDR3nt: TGTGCCAGCACCCCCTTAGGGCGGAGCAATCAGCCCCAGCATTTT
j_gene: TRBJ2-3; abundance: many; d_gene: .; v_gene: TRBV11-2; CDR3aa: CASRWRAHMTDTQYF; CDR3nt: TGTGCCAGCAGGTGGAGGGCCCATATGACAGATACGCAGTATTTT
j_gene: TRBJ2-5; abundance: few; d_gene: TRBD2; v_gene: TRBV7-2; CDR3aa: CASSGTTGLGGETQYF; CDR3nt: TGTGCCAGCAGCGGCACCACGGGACTAGGAGGGGAGACCCAGTACTTC
j_gene: TRBJ2-1; abundance: .; d_gene: TRBD2; v_gene: TRBV7-3; CDR3aa: CASSEHRSGSSSAEQFF; CDR3nt: TGTGCCAGCAGCGAACATCGTAGCGGGAGTTCCTCTGCTGAGCAGTTCTTC
j_gene: TRBJ1-1; abundance: .; d_gene: .; v_gene: TRBV4-1; CDR3aa: CASSQVHRGGTEAFF; CDR3nt: TGCGCCAGCAGCCAAGTCCACCGAGGGGGTACTGAAGCTTTCTTT
j_gene: TRBJ2-4; abundance: many; d_gene: TRBD1; v_gene: TRBV7-3; CDR3aa: CASSAGQGYIQYF; CDR3nt: TGTGCCAGCAGCGCGGGACAGGGGTACATTCAGTACTTC
j_gene: TRBJ2-7; abundance: few; d_gene: TRBD2; v_gene: TRBV20-1; CDR3aa: CSAEGLAGTYYEQYF; CDR3nt: TGCAGTGCTGAGGGACTAGCGGGAACCTACTACGAGCAGTACTTC
j_gene: TRBJ2-7; abundance: many; d_gene: TRBD1; v_gene: TRBV5-1; CDR3aa: CASSLWGTGDEQYF; CDR3nt: TGCGCCAGCAGCTTGTGGGGGACAGGGGACGAGCAGTACTTC
j_gene: TRBJ1-2; abundance: few; d_gene: .; v_gene: TRBV18; CDR3aa: CASSPPTGSYGYTF; CDR3nt: TGTGCCAGCTCACCACCAACAGGGTCCTATGGCTACACCTTC
j_gene: TRBJ2-1; abundance: many; d_gene: .; v_gene: TRBV7-2; CDR3aa: CASSPLGRAYNEQFF; CDR3nt: TGTGCCAGCAGCCCCCTTGGGCGGGCATACAATGAGCAGTTCTTC
j_gene: TRBJ2-3; abundance: many; d_gene: TRBD2; v_gene: TRBV20-1; CDR3aa: CSARKRAGGYTDTQYF; CDR3nt: TGCAGTGCTAGAAAGAGAGCGGGAGGATACACAGATACGCAGTATTTT
j_gene: TRBJ1-5; abundance: many; d_gene: .; v_gene: TRBV12-3/TRBV12-4; CDR3aa: CASSSDSGNQPQHF; CDR3nt: TGTGCCAGCAGTTCCGACAGTGGCAATCAGCCCCAGCATTTT
j_gene: TRBJ2-7; abundance: .; d_gene: .; v_gene: TRBV5-8; CDR3aa: CASAPYEQYF; CDR3nt: TGTGCCAGCGCCCCTTACGAGCAGTACTTC
j_gene: TRBJ1-2; abundance: many; d_gene: TRBD1; v_gene: TRBV5-1; CDR3aa: CASSYRDRGGYGYTF; CDR3nt: TGCGCCAGCAGCTACCGGGACAGGGGAGGCTATGGCTACACCTTC
j_gene: TRBJ1-1; abundance: many; d_gene: .; v_gene: TRBV29-1; CDR3aa: CSVVSINTEAFF; CDR3nt: TGCAGCGTTGTTTCGATAAACACTGAAGCTTTCTTT
j_gene: TRBJ2-2; abundance: many; d_gene: .; v_gene: TRBV25-1; CDR3aa: CASSAGELFF; CDR3nt: TGTGCCAGCAGTGCTGGGGAGCTGTTTTTT
j_gene: TRBJ1-6; abundance: few; d_gene: TRBD1; v_gene: TRBV28; CDR3aa: CASRLRGDRRFSPLHF; CDR3nt: TGTGCCAGCCGTCTAAGGGGGGACAGGAGGTTTTCACCCCTCCACTTT
j_gene: TRBJ1-2; abundance: many; d_gene: .; v_gene: TRBV20-1; CDR3aa: CSARVPTGNPYGYTF; CDR3nt: TGCAGTGCTAGGGTCCCCACAGGGAACCCCTATGGCTACACCTTC
j_gene: TRBJ2-3; abundance: few; d_gene: TRBD1; v_gene: TRBV6-1; CDR3aa: CASSGGQGWADTQYF; CDR3nt: TGTGCCAGCAGTGGAGGACAGGGATGGGCAGATACGCAGTATTTT
j_gene: TRBJ2-7; abundance: .; d_gene: .; v_gene: TRBV7-6; CDR3aa: CASSRMRLGEQYF; CDR3nt: TGTGCCAGCAGCCGGATGCGGCTTGGGGAGCAGTACTTC
j_gene: TRBJ2-1; abundance: .; d_gene: TRBD2; v_gene: TRBV19; CDR3aa: CASSSGRAVNNEQFF; CDR3nt: TGTGCCAGTAGCTCCGGGAGGGCGGTCAACAATGAGCAGTTCTTC
j_gene: TRBJ2-1; abundance: few; d_gene: TRBD2; v_gene: TRBV7-9; CDR3aa: CASSSELAGSFF; CDR3nt: TGTGCCAGCAGCTCAGAACTAGCGGGGTCGTTCTTC
j_gene: TRBJ2-1; abundance: many; d_gene: .; v_gene: TRBV6-5; CDR3aa: CASSLTGTPGKEQFF; CDR3nt: TGTGCCAGCAGTTTGACCGGGACTCCGGGCAAGGAGCAGTTCTTC
j_gene: TRBJ2-3; abundance: many; d_gene: TRBD1; v_gene: TRBV20-1; CDR3aa: CSAPPGGFGSDTQYF; CDR3nt: TGCAGTGCTCCCCCAGGGGGCTTTGGCTCAGATACGCAGTATTTT
j_gene: TRBJ1-6; abundance: .; d_gene: TRBD1; v_gene: TRBV5-6; CDR3aa: CASSFDRGRRNSPLHF; CDR3nt: TGTGCCAGCAGCTTCGACAGGGGGCGCAGAAATTCACCCCTCCACTTT
j_gene: TRBJ2-7; abundance: many; d_gene: TRBD2; v_gene: TRBV5-1; CDR3aa: CASSLLSGGAGEQYF; CDR3nt: TGCGCCAGCAGCTTGCTTAGCGGGGGGGCCGGGGAGCAGTACTTC
j_gene: TRBJ2-5; abundance: many; d_gene: .; v_gene: TRBV7-2; CDR3aa: CASSLSWRSETQYF; CDR3nt: TGTGCCAGCAGCTTAAGTTGGCGGTCCGAGACCCAGTACTTC
j_gene: TRBJ1-1; abundance: many; d_gene: .; v_gene: TRBV11-2; CDR3aa: CASSLRGQGAFF; CDR3nt: TGTGCCAGCAGCTTAAGGGGCCAGGGAGCTTTCTTT
j_gene: TRBJ1-5; abundance: many; d_gene: .; v_gene: TRBV28; CDR3aa: CASSSRWRYSNQPQHF; CDR3nt: TGTGCCAGCAGTTCTCGATGGAGATATAGCAATCAGCCCCAGCATTTT
j_gene: TRBJ2-3; abundance: many; d_gene: .; v_gene: TRBV15; CDR3aa: CATSRDASTTDTQYF; CDR3nt: TGTGCCACCAGCAGAGATGCATCGACCACAGATACGCAGTATTTT
j_gene: TRBJ2-2; abundance: many; d_gene: .; v_gene: TRBV27; CDR3aa: CASSSPLGPSTGELFF; CDR3nt: TGTGCCAGCAGTTCCCCCCTTGGGCCTTCCACCGGGGAGCTGTTTTTT
j_gene: TRBJ2-7; abundance: many; d_gene: TRBD2; v_gene: TRBV14; CDR3aa: CASSLRLAGVAYEQYF; CDR3nt: TGTGCCAGCAGCCTCCGACTAGCGGGAGTTGCCTACGAGCAGTACTTC
j_gene: TRBJ2-5; abundance: few; d_gene: TRBD2; v_gene: TRBV7-2; CDR3aa: CASSRAGFKETQYF; CDR3nt: TGTGCCAGCAGCCGAGCGGGGTTTAAGGAGACCCAGTACTTC
j_gene: TRBJ2-7; abundance: many; d_gene: .; v_gene: TRBV12-3/TRBV12-4; CDR3aa: CASSLERTSYEQYF; CDR3nt: TGTGCCAGCAGCTTGGAAAGGACATCATACGAGCAGTACTTC
j_gene: TRBJ2-5; abundance: many; d_gene: .; v_gene: TRBV7-2; CDR3aa: CASSLTWGRETQYF; CDR3nt: TGTGCCAGCAGCTTAACCTGGGGGCGAGAGACCCAGTACTTC
j_gene: TRBJ2-3; abundance: many; d_gene: .; v_gene: TRBV24-1; CDR3aa: CATSDLGGSTDTQYF; CDR3nt: TGTGCCACCAGTGATTTAGGCGGGAGCACAGATACGCAGTATTTT
j_gene: TRBJ2-1; abundance: few; d_gene: TRBD1; v_gene: TRBV25-1; CDR3aa: CASSPDREGNEQFF; CDR3nt: TGTGCCAGCAGCCCCGACAGGGAAGGCAATGAGCAGTTCTTC
j_gene: TRBJ2-2; abundance: many; d_gene: .; v_gene: TRBV12-5; CDR3aa: CASGLGQITGELFF; CDR3nt: TGTGCTAGTGGTTTAGGACAGATCACCGGGGAGCTGTTTTTT
j_gene: TRBJ2-7; abundance: .; d_gene: .; v_gene: TRBV7-8; CDR3aa: CASSLGPTGSGDQYF; CDR3nt: TGTGCCAGCAGCTTAGGTCCCACAGGTTCAGGGGACCAGTACTTC
j_gene: TRBJ1-5; abundance: many; d_gene: .; v_gene: TRBV23-1; CDR3aa: CASTSQTGKAQHF; CDR3nt: TGCGCCAGCACCTCCCAAACAGGGAAAGCCCAGCATTTT
j_gene: TRBJ1-1; abundance: many; d_gene: .; v_gene: TRBV6-5; CDR3aa: CASSLNRQTNTEAFF; CDR3nt: TGTGCCAGCAGTTTGAACCGGCAGACGAACACTGAAGCTTTCTTT
j_gene: TRBJ1-2; abundance: many; d_gene: .; v_gene: TRBV7-9; CDR3aa: CASSQQGGGYTF; CDR3nt: TGTGCCAGCAGCCAACAGGGAGGTGGCTACACCTTC
j_gene: TRBJ2-2; abundance: few; d_gene: .; v_gene: TRBV12-3/TRBV12-4; CDR3aa: CASRRGFTGITGELFF; CDR3nt: TGTGCCAGCAGGCGGGGGTTCACAGGGATCACCGGGGAGCTGTTTTTT
j_gene: TRBJ2-7; abundance: many; d_gene: TRBD1; v_gene: TRBV10-3; CDR3aa: CAISDQGAYEQYF; CDR3nt: TGTGCCATCAGTGACCAGGGGGCGTACGAGCAGTACTTC
j_gene: TRBJ2-5; abundance: many; d_gene: TRBD1; v_gene: TRBV5-1; CDR3aa: CASSVRQGRQETQYF; CDR3nt: TGCGCCAGCAGCGTACGACAGGGGCGTCAAGAGACCCAGTACTTC
j_gene: TRBJ2-7; abundance: few; d_gene: .; v_gene: TRBV3-1; CDR3aa: CASSQEAPESGRLDEQYF; CDR3nt: TGTGCCAGCAGCCAAGAAGCTCCGGAGTCAGGTAGACTAGACGAGCAGTACTTC
j_gene: TRBJ2-1; abundance: .; d_gene: .; v_gene: TRBV21-1; CDR3aa: CASSKILLAGPFDYNEQFF; CDR3nt: TGTGCCAGCAGCAAAATCTTACTAGCGGGGCCCTTCGACTACAATGAGCAGTTCTTC
j_gene: TRBJ2-5; abundance: many; d_gene: .; v_gene: TRBV6-1; CDR3aa: CASSGWYSCF; CDR3nt: TGTGCCAGCAGTGGATGGTATTCGTGCTTC
j_gene: TRBJ2-3; abundance: many; d_gene: .; v_gene: TRBV7-3; CDR3aa: CASSLMGGGTDTQYF; CDR3nt: TGTGCCAGCAGCTTAATGGGCGGGGGCACAGATACGCAGTATTTT
j_gene: TRBJ2-7; abundance: many; d_gene: .; v_gene: TRBV3-1; CDR3aa: CASSQDSQSYEQYF; CDR3nt: TGTGCCAGCAGCCAAGACTCCCAATCCTACGAGCAGTACTTC
j_gene: TRBJ2-7; abundance: many; d_gene: .; v_gene: TRBV28; CDR3aa: CASSFSPLQGNEQYF; CDR3nt: TGTGCCAGCAGTTTCTCTCCTTTACAGGGTAACGAGCAGTACTTC
j_gene: TRBJ2-1; abundance: many; d_gene: TRBD2; v_gene: TRBV10-3; CDR3aa: CAISATSGRLYEQFF; CDR3nt: TGTGCCATCAGTGCGACTAGCGGGAGATTGTATGAGCAGTTCTTC
j_gene: TRBJ2-2; abundance: many; d_gene: .; v_gene: TRBV28; CDR3aa: CASSLPHEGVAGELFF; CDR3nt: TGTGCCAGCAGTTTACCCCACGAAGGGGTAGCCGGGGAGCTGTTTTTT
j_gene: TRBJ2-1; abundance: large; d_gene: TRBD1; v_gene: TRBV12-3/TRBV12-4; CDR3aa: CASSTLGQDRDEQFF; CDR3nt: TGTGCCAGCAGTACCCTCGGACAGGATAGAGATGAGCAGTTCTTC